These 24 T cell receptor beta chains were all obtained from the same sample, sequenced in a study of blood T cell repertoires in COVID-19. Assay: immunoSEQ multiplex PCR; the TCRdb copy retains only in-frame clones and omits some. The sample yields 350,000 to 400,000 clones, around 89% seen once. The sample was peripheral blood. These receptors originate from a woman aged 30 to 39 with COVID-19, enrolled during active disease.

The CDR3 loop reads CASSQGVVASGTEAFF. CDR3 in DNA: TGCGCCAGCAGCCAAGGTGTTGTGGCCTCGGGCACTGAAGCTTTCTTT. The gene calls are TRBV4-1 and TRBJ1-1; D uncertain. Germline V gene sequence: CDR1 MGHRA, CDR2 YSYEKL. The CDR3 spans 16 residues. V was shortened by 1 base and J by 4 bases, with 16 bases between the two germline ends.

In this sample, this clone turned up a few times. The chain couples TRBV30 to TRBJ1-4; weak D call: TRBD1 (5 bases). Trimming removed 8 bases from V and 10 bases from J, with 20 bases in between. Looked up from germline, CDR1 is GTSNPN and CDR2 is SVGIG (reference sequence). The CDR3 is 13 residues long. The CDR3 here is CALGQGLLGKLFF. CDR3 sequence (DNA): TGTGCCCTAGGGCAGGGCCTTTTGGGAAAACTGTTTTTT.

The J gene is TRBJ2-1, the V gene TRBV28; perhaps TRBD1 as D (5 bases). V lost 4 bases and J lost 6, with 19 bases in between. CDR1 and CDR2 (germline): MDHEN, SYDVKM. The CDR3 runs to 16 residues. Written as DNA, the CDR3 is TGTGCCAGCAGTTCAATCCAGGGAATCGCCCCCAATGAGCAGTTCTTC. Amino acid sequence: CASSSIQGIAPNEQFF.

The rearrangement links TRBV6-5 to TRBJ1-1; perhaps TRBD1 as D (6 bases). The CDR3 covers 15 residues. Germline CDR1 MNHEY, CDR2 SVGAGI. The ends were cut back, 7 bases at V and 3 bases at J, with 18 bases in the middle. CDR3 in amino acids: CASKRGGRRDTEAFF. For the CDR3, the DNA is TGTGCCAGCAAACGGGGGGGCCGCCGGGACACTGAAGCTTTCTTT.

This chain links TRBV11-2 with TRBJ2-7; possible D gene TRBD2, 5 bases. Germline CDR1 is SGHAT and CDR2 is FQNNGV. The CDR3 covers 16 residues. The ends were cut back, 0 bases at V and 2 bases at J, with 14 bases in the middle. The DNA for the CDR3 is TGTGCCAGCAGCTTAGACGCGGGTCCTCTCCCCTACGAGCAGTACGTC. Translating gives CASSLDAGPLPYEQYV.

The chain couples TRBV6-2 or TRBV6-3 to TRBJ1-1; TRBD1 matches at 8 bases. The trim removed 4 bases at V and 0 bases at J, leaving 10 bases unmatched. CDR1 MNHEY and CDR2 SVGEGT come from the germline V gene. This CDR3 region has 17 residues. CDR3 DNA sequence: TGTGCCAGCAGTTCCGTCCCGGGACAGGTACTGAACACTGAAGCTTTCTTT. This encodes CASSSVPGQVLNTEAFF.

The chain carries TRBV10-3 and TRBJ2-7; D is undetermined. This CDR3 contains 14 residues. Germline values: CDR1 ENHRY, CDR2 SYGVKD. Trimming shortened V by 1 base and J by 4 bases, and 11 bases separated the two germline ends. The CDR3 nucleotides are TGTGCCATCAGTGAGTTTAATTCCACTTACGAGCAGTACGTC. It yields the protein CAISEFNSTYEQYV.

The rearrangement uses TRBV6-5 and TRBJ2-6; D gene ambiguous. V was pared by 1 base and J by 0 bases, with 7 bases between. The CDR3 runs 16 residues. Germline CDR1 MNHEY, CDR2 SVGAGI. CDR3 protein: CASSYLQHSGANVLTF. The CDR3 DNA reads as TGTGCCAGCAGTTACTTACAGCACTCTGGGGCCAACGTCCTGACTTTC.

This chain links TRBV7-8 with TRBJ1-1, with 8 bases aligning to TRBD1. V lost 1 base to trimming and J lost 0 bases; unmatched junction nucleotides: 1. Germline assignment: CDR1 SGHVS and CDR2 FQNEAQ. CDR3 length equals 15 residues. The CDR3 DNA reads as TGTGCCAGCAGCTTAGTGACAGGGGTGAACACTGAAGCTTTCTTT. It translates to CASSLVTGVNTEAFF.

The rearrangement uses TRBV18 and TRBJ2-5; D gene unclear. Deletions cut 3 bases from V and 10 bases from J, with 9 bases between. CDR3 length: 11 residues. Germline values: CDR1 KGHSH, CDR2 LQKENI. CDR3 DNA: TGTGCCAGCTCACCCGCAGGAATCCAGTACTTC. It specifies CASSPAGIQYF.

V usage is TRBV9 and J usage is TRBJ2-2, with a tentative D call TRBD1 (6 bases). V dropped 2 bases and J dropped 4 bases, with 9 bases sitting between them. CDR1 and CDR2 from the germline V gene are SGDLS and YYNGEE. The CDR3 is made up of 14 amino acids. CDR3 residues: CASSVTGFTGELFF. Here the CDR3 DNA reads TGTGCCAGCAGCGTTACAGGGTTCACCGGGGAGCTGTTTTTT.

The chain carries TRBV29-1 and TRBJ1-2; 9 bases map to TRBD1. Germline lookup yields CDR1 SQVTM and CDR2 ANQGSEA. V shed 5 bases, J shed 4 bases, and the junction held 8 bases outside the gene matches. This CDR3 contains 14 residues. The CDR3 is CSVRQTGGGYGYTF. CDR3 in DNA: TGCAGCGTTCGACAGACAGGGGGAGGCTATGGCTACACCTTC. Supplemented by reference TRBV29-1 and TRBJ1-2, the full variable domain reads SAVISQKPSRDICQRGTSLTIQCQVDSQVTMMFWYRQQPGQSLTLIATANQGSEATYESGFVIDKFPISRPNLTFSTLTVSNMSPEDSSIYLCSVRQTGGGYGYTFGSGTRLTVV.

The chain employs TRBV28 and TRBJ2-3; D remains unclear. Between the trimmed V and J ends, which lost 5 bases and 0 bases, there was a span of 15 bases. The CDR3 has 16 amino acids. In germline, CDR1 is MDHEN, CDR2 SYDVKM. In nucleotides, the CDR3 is TGTGCCAGCAGTACACCTTCCCGCCTCAGCACAGATACGCAGTATTTT. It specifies CASSTPSRLSTDTQYF.

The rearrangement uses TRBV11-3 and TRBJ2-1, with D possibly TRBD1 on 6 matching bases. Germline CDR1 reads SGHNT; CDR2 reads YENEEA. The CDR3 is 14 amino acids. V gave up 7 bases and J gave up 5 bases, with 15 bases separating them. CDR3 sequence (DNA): TGTGCCAGCACCGAGGGGGTCGTCGACAATGAGCAGTTCTTC. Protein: CASTEGVVDNEQFF.

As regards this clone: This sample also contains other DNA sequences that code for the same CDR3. Written as DNA, the CDR3 is TGTGCCAGCAGCCAACAGGGGGGCCGGGAGACCCAGTACTTC. This translates into CASSQQGGRETQYF. The genes are TRBV3-1 (or the pseudogene TRBV3-2) and TRBJ2-5; the D gene is possibly TRBD1 (7 bases). V lost 2 bases to trimming and J lost 5 bases, with 12 bases between them. CDR3 length: 14 residues. Germline assignment: CDR1 LGHDT and CDR2 YNNKEL (reference sequence).

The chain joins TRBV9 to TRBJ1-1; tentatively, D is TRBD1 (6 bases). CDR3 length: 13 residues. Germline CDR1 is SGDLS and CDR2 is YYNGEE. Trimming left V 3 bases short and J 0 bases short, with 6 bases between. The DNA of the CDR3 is TGTGCCAGCAGCGGACAGGTGAACACTGAAGCTTTCTTT. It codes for CASSGQVNTEAFF.

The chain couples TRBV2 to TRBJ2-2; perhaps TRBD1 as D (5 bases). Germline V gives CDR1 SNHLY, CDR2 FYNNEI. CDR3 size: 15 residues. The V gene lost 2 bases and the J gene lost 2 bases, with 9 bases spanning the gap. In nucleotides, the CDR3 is TGTGCCAGCAGTGAACAGGGCGCTAACACCGGGGAGCTGTTTTTT. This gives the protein CASSEQGANTGELFF.

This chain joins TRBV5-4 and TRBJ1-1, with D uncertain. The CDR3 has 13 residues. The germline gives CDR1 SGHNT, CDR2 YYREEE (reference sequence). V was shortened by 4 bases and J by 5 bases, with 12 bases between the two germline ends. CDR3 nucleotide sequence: TGTGCCAGCAGCCTTGAGGCTAGGACTGAAGCTTTCTTT. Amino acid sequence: CASSLEARTEAFF.

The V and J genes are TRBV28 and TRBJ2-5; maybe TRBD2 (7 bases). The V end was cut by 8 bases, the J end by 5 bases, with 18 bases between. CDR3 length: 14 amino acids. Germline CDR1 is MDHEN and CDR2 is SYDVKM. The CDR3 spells CASRNRGAAETQYF. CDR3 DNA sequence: TGTGCCAGCCGAAACCGGGGGGCGGCGGAGACCCAGTACTTC.

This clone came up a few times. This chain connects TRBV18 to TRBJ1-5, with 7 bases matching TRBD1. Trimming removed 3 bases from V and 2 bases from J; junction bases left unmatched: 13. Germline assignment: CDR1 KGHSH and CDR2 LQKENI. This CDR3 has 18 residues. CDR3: CASSPPGQSLWRNQPQHF. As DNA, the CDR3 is TGTGCCAGCTCACCCCCGGGACAGAGCCTTTGGCGCAATCAGCCCCAGCATTTT.

CDR3 nucleotides: TGTGCCAGCTCACCTACGGACAGCCCCGTTAACTATGGCTACACCTTC. Translation gives CASSPTDSPVNYGYTF. This chain joins TRBV18 and TRBJ1-2, with D tentatively TRBD1 (6 bases). Germline CDR1 and CDR2: KGHSH and LQKENI. The germline V and J ends were trimmed by 3 bases and 1 base, with 15 bases remaining between them. The CDR3 runs to 16 residues.

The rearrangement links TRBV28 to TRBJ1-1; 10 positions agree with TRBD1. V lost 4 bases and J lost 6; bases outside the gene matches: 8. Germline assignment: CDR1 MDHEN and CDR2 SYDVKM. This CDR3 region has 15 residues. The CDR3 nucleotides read TGTGCCAGCAGTTACCCCCGACAGGGGGCTTCTGAAGCTTTCTTT. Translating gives CASSYPRQGASEAFF. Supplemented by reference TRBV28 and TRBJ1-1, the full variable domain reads DVKVTQSSRYLVKRTGEKVFLECVQDMDHENMFWYRQDPGLGLRLIYFSYDVKMKEKGDIPEGYSVSREKKERFSLILESASTNQTSMYLCASSYPRQGASEAFFGQGTRLTVV.

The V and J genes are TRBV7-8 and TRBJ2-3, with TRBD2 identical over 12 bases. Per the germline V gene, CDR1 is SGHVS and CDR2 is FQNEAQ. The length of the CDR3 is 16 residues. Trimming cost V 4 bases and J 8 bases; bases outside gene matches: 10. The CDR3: CASSSRTSGNIGTQYF. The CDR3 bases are TGTGCCAGCAGCTCTCGGACTAGCGGGAATATCGGTACGCAGTATTTT.

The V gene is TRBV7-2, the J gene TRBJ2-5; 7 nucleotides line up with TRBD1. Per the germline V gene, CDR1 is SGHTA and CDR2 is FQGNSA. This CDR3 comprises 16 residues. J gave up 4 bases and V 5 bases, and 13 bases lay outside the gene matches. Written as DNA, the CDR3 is TGTGCCAGCAGCCCACGGACAGGCCTAAGGGGAGAGACCCAGTACTTC. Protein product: CASSPRTGLRGETQYF. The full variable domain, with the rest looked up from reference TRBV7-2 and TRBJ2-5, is GAGVSQSPSNKVTEKGKDVELRCDPISGHTALYWYRQSLGQGLEFLIYFQGNSAPDKSGLPSDRFSAERTGGSVSTLTIQRTQQEDSAVYLCASSPRTGLRGETQYFGPGTRLLVL.